This T cell receptor beta chain stems from a study of T cells in Graves' hyperthyroidism and ophthalmopathy. Study-level results: The authors' 13 V-J model separated ophthalmopathy from stable hyperthyroidism.

A few counts support this clonotype. Its antigen is not identified. Exclusion of a patient resulted from uncontrolled infection, other autoimmune disease, pregnancy or lactation. Germline CDR1 reads KGHDR; CDR2 reads SFDVKD. V shed 4 bases and J 4 bases; nucleotides not matched to a gene: 6. The CDR3 totals 17 residues. It was RNA transcripts that yielded the amplified TCR beta CDR3 regions. Using the HTBI primer set, a first-round RT-PCR was run on the TCR CDR3. MiXCR, applied by TCRdb to the multiplex PCR reads, yields one record per CDR3 protein. The table has around 340,000 distinct CDR3 sequences, about 21% seen once.

This chain links TRBV24-1 with TRBJ1-6; 10 nucleotides agree with TRBD1. Specimen: blood. The source is a woman aged 45-65 years with Graves' hyperthyroidism. The CDR3, as DNA: TGTGCCACCAGTGACCCGGGACAGGGGCCGTATAATTCACCCCTCCACTTT. It is translated as CATSDPGQGPYNSPLHF.